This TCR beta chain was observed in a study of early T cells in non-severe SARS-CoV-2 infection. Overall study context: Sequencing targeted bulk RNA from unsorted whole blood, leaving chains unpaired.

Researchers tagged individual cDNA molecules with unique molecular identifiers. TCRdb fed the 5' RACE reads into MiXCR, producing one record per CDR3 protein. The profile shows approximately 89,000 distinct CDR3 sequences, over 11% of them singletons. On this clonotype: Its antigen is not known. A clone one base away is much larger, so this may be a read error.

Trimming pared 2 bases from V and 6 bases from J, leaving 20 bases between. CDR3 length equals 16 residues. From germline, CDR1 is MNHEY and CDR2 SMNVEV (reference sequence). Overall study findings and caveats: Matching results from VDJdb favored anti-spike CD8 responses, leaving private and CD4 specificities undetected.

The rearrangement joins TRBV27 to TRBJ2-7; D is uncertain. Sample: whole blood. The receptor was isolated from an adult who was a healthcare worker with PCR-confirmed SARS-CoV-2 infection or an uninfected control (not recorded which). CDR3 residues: CASSLATHVSYCEQYF. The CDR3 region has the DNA TGTGCCAGCAGTTTAGCAACCCACGTTTCCTATTGCGAGCAGTACTTC.